Presented here are 26 T cell receptor beta chains from one specimen sequenced in a study of blood T cell repertoires in COVID-19. Here immunoSEQ multiplex PCR was the method, and the copy in TCRdb shows in-frame clones only, minus some. The sample has over 300,000 clones; 90% are singletons. The sequenced sample was peripheral blood. These receptor sequences come from a young man with active or convalescent COVID-19.

This clone appeared a single time. The J gene is TRBJ2-2, the V gene TRBV21-1; TRBD1, as called in the table, went unchecked against the DNA. TRBV21-1 has pseudogene status. The CDR3 is 14 residues long. Here the CDR3 DNA reads TGTGCCAGCAGCAACGACAGGAACACCGGGGAGCTGTTTTTT. This encodes CASSNDRNTGELFF.

The gene calls are TRBV7-2 and TRBJ2-2, with a possible D match to TRBD2 (5 bases). This CDR3 contains 16 residues. CDR1 and CDR2 from the germline V gene are SGHTA and FQGNSA. The V end was cut by 3 bases, the J end by 2 bases, with 13 bases between. This CDR3 reads CASSFLGVRNTGELFF. The DNA for the CDR3 is TGTGCCAGCAGCTTTTTGGGAGTACGCAACACCGGGGAGCTGTTTTTT.

The V call is TRBV6-2 or TRBV6-3, the J call TRBJ1-2; D possibly corresponds to TRBD1 (6 bases). Germline CDR1 and CDR2: MNHEY and SVGEGT. Trimming took off 2 bases at V and 4 bases at J, with 11 bases between the two ends. The CDR3 loop spans 14 amino acids. CDR3 amino acids: CASSYGTRSYGYTF. CDR3 nucleotides: TGTGCCAGCAGTTACGGGACAAGAAGCTATGGCTACACCTTC.

V gene TRBV3-1 (or the pseudogene TRBV3-2) combines with J gene TRBJ2-1, with D hard to call. This CDR3 region has 15 residues. V was trimmed by 1 base and J by 0 bases, leaving 7 bases between them. Germline V CDR1 and CDR2: LGHDT, YNNKEL (reference sequence). DNA for the CDR3: TGTGCCAGCAGCCAAGTTAGAGTCTCCTACAATGAGCAGTTCTTC. This translates into CASSQVRVSYNEQFF.

The CDR3 sequence is CASSIIFALSEGQPQHF. CDR3 nucleotide sequence: TGTGCCAGTAGTATTATATTCGCCCTCTCGGAGGGACAGCCCCAGCATTTT. This chain links TRBV19 with TRBJ1-5; D remains ambiguous. CDR1 and CDR2 from the germline V gene are LNHDA and SQIVND (reference sequence). The V and J ends lost 3 bases and 7 bases respectively, with 22 bases between them. This CDR3 is built from 17 residues.

The CDR3 DNA reads TGTGCCAGCTCAACCGGGACAGAGAATTCACCCCTCCACTTT. Its translation: CASSTGTENSPLHF. This chain links TRBV18 with TRBJ1-6; 7 bases match TRBD1. The junction had 5 bases not matched to a gene; V was cut back by 5 bases and J by 7 bases. The CDR3 consists of 14 residues. Per germline, CDR1 KGHSH and CDR2 LQKENI.

This sequence joins TRBV7-3 and TRBJ2-4; 8 nucleotides match TRBD2. The CDR3 extends over 15 amino acids. From germline, CDR1 is SGHTA and CDR2 FQGTGA. The V gene end was trimmed by 5 bases and the J gene end by 0 bases; junction bases not matched to a gene: 3. The CDR3 nucleotides read TGTGCCAGCAGCCAGCGGGGGCCAGCCAAAAACATTCAGTACTTC. Translation gives CASSQRGPAKNIQYF.

V usage is TRBV7-3 and J usage is TRBJ2-1, with 13 bases matching TRBD2. CDR3 size: 13 residues. V was pared by 4 bases and J by 15 bases, with 6 bases of the junction left unmatched. Germline V gene sequence: CDR1 SGHTA, CDR2 FQGTGA. The CDR3 protein is CASSWTSGSSRFF. CDR3 DNA: TGTGCCAGCAGCTGGACTAGCGGGAGTTCCCGGTTCTTC.

The chain couples TRBV6-5 to TRBJ1-6, with TRBD1 matching over 10 bases. The CDR3 totals 14 residues. Per the germline V gene, CDR1 is MNHEY and CDR2 is SVGAGI. V dropped 6 bases and J dropped 10; count of bases not matched to a gene: 6. CDR3 region: CASSRTGGGSPLHF. The CDR3 DNA follows: TGTGCCAGCAGCCGGACAGGGGGAGGGTCACCCCTCCACTTT.

The chain couples TRBV7-2 to TRBJ2-3; 10 bases are a match to TRBD2. CDR3 length: 14 residues. The V segment lost 4 bases and the J segment 4 bases; nucleotides outside the gene matches: 2. Germline loops: CDR1 SGHTA, CDR2 FQGNSA. CDR3 DNA: TGTGCCAGCAGCTCGAGCGGGGGGGCAGATACGCAGTATTTT. Protein: CASSSSGGADTQYF.

The J gene is TRBJ1-4, the V gene TRBV9, with D perhaps TRBD1 (5 bases). Germline CDR1 and CDR2: SGDLS and YYNGEE. This CDR3 is 14 amino acids long. V was cut by 4 bases and J by 7 bases, with 14 bases left in between. For the CDR3, the DNA is TGTGCCAGCAGCACTTGGAGGGACGGTGAAAAACTGTTTTTT. Translating it yields CASSTWRDGEKLFF.

The rearrangement links TRBV11-2 to TRBJ2-5; possibly TRBD2 for D (6 bases). Deletions cut 1 base from V and 2 bases from J, with 14 bases between. In germline, CDR1 is SGHAT, CDR2 FQNNGV. CDR3 length: 16 amino acids. In DNA, the CDR3 is TGTGCCAGCAGCTTAGTGGTCGGGAGCGCTCAAGAGACCCAGTACTTC. Translation: CASSLVVGSAQETQYF.

The genes are TRBV21-1 and TRBJ2-1; the listed D gene, TRBD1, was not tested against the DNA. TRBV21-1 is reported as a pseudogene. This CDR3 is 17 amino acids long. CDR3 region: CASSTQGDRGWRDEQFF. CDR3 DNA: TGTGCCAGCAGCACCCAAGGGGACAGGGGCTGGAGAGATGAGCAGTTCTTC.

The chain employs TRBV27 and TRBJ2-3; maybe TRBD2 (5 bases). Germline V lookup: CDR1 MNHEY, CDR2 SMNVEV (reference sequence). This CDR3 has 13 amino acids. V was cut by 2 bases and J by 10 bases, with 13 bases left in between. CDR3: CASSLRGLSAQYF. The CDR3 DNA reads as TGTGCCAGCAGTTTACGGGGTCTCTCCGCGCAGTATTTT.

This rearrangement joins TRBV4-3 to TRBJ1-6, with D maybe TRBD1 (5 bases). The V and J ends lost 2 bases and 7 bases respectively, with 9 bases between them. CDR1 is LGHNA and CDR2 is YSLEER in the germline V gene. The CDR3 loop spans 14 amino acids. The CDR3 reads CASSQRQLNSPLHF. DNA for the CDR3: TGCGCCAGCAGCCAAAGACAGCTAAATTCACCCCTCCACTTT.

For this clone: An end of the junction does not agree with germline; a read error may underlie this. The chain has TRBV7-7 and TRBJ2-7; 7 bases map to TRBD2. Germline assignment: CDR1 SSHAT and CDR2 FNYEAQ (reference sequence). This CDR3 has 15 residues. In DNA, the CDR3 is TGTGCTAGCAGCCTCGCTAGCGGTAGCTCCTACGAGCAGTACTTC. It yields the protein CASSLASGSSYEQYF.

The chain is built from TRBV10-3 and TRBJ1-2; the match to TRBD1 covers 8 bases. Germline lookup yields CDR1 ENHRY and CDR2 SYGVKD. The J segment lost 0 bases and the V segment lost 3 bases, leaving 3 bases of the junction unmatched. The CDR3 contains 15 residues. CDR3 DNA sequence: TGTGCCATCAGTGATGGGACAGGAGCTAACTATGGCTACACCTTC. This codes for CAISDGTGANYGYTF.

The rearrangement links TRBV7-2 to TRBJ1-1, with D hard to call. V was shortened by 2 bases and J by 4 bases, with 14 bases between the two germline ends. The V gene's germline CDR1 is SGHTA and CDR2 FQGNSA. The CDR3 totals 15 residues. The CDR3 DNA sequence: TGTGCCAGCAGCTTAAATTCGAGGGCGCTCACTGAAGCTTTCTTT. The encoded protein is CASSLNSRALTEAFF. Full variable domain (rest looked up from reference TRBV7-2 and TRBJ1-1): GAGVSQSPSNKVTEKGKDVELRCDPISGHTALYWYRQSLGQGLEFLIYFQGNSAPDKSGLPSDRFSAERTGGSVSTLTIQRTQQEDSAVYLCASSLNSRALTEAFFGQGTRLTVV.

The chain employs TRBV19 and TRBJ1-5; 9 nucleotides line up with TRBD1. V lost 7 bases and J lost 8; bases outside the gene matches: 12. The germline gives CDR1 LNHDA, CDR2 SQIVND (reference sequence). This CDR3 comprises 15 residues. CDR3 loop: CASTPGQGRGEPQHF. The CDR3 DNA is TGTGCCAGTACCCCTGGACAGGGGCGCGGGGAGCCCCAGCATTTT.

Written as DNA, the CDR3 is TGTGCCAGCTCGCCTAACGACAGCTTTCCTTACGAGCAGTACTTC. Translation gives CASSPNDSFPYEQYF. This sequence joins TRBV18 and TRBJ2-7; D may be TRBD1 (5 bases). CDR1 is KGHSH, CDR2 LQKENI, per germline. The CDR3 runs 15 residues. V lost 6 bases, J lost 4 bases, and 19 bases lay in between.

This clone occurred once. The chain uses TRBV19 and TRBJ1-5; D gene ambiguous. CDR1 and CDR2 from the germline V gene are LNHDA and SQIVND (reference sequence). The length of the CDR3 is 15 residues. Trimming stripped 1 base from V and 0 bases from J, with 7 bases between. CDR3 DNA: TGTGCCAGTAGTATAGCCAGGCATAGCAATCAGCCCCAGCATTTT. As protein: CASSIARHSNQPQHF.

V and J are TRBV11-2 and TRBJ1-2; D gene unclear. The V end was cut by 5 bases, the J end by 0 bases, with 13 bases between. The CDR3 is 15 amino acids. The germline CDR1 and CDR2 sequences are SGHAT and FQNNGV. The CDR3 sequence: CASSQTSGANYGYTF. DNA for the CDR3: TGTGCCAGCAGCCAGACGTCAGGCGCTAACTATGGCTACACCTTC.

This clone turned up a few times. DNA of the CDR3: TGTGCCAGCAGCGCCGGGACAGGGTTCGATGGCTACACCTTC. This encodes CASSAGTGFDGYTF. V and J are TRBV7-9 and TRBJ1-2; TRBD1 agrees at 9 bases. CDR1 is SEHNR and CDR2 is FQNEAQ in the germline V gene (reference sequence). This CDR3 has 14 residues. V lost 5 bases to trimming and J lost 6 bases; unmatched junction nucleotides: 7.

The rearrangement uses TRBV4-3 and TRBJ2-3; D might be TRBD2 (6 bases). V lost 0 bases and J 1 base, leaving 11 bases between the germline ends. CDR1 and CDR2 (germline): LGHNA, YSLEER. CDR3 length: 16 residues. CDR3 sequence reads: CASSQDIQRGTDTQYF. In DNA form, the CDR3 reads TGCGCCAGCAGCCAAGACATTCAGCGGGGCACAGATACGCAGTATTTT.

The sample holds one count of this clone. The rearrangement joins TRBV28 to TRBJ1-1; D is ambiguous. The CDR3 sequence is 15 residues long. Germline CDR1 and CDR2: MDHEN and SYDVKM. Trimming pared 2 bases from V and 5 bases from J, leaving 15 bases between. For the CDR3, the DNA is TGTGCCAGCAGTTTACGGGGTCGTCGAGGTACTGAAGCTTTCTTT. This sequence encodes CASSLRGRRGTEAFF. Full variable domain (rest looked up from reference TRBV28 and TRBJ1-1): DVKVTQSSRYLVKRTGEKVFLECVQDMDHENMFWYRQDPGLGLRLIYFSYDVKMKEKGDIPEGYSVSREKKERFSLILESASTNQTSMYLCASSLRGRRGTEAFFGQGTRLTVV.

V usage is TRBV10-3 and J usage is TRBJ2-2; TRBD1 agrees at 10 bases. J was trimmed by 4 bases and V by 2 bases; bases with no gene match: 10. The CDR3 contains 18 residues. Germline CDR1 ENHRY, CDR2 SYGVKD. CDR3 in DNA: TGTGCCATCAGTGAGCTGGGGACAGGGGCAGGGAGCACCGGGGAGCTGTTTTTT. This translates into CAISELGTGAGSTGELFF.